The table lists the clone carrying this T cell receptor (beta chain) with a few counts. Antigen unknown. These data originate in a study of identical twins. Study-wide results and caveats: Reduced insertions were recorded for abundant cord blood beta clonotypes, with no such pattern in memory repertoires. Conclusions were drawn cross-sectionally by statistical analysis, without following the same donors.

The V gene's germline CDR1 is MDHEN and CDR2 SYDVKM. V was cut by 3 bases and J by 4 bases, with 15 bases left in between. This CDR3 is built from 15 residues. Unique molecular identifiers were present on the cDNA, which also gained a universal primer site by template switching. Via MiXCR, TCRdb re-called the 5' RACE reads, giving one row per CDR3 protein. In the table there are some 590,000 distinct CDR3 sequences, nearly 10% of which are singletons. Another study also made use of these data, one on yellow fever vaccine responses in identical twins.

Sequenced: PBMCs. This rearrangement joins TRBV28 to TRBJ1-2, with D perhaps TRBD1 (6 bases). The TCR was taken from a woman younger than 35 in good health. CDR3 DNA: TGTGCCAGCAGTTTCCACAGGGCGGGTGGCTATGGCTACACCTTC. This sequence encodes CASSFHRAGGYGYTF.